This is a list of T cell receptor beta chains from one sample in a study of metastatic and nonmetastatic thyroid tumors. MiXCR re-clonotyped the PCR reads for TCRdb. In the table there are about 3,500 clones, about 40% of which are singletons. The sequenced sample was adjacent normal tissue. The receptors derive from a male donor with papillary thyroid cancer or a benign thyroid nodule (not recorded which). Some clones in this sample may be carry-over from other donors' samples. CDR3s include the opening cysteine and the closing phenylalanine or tryptophan. Fields, in order: D gene, J gene, clone size, V gene, CDR3 length, CDR3 protein, CDR3 DNA. The D gene is left open where the match is weak. The size field is filled for only some rows; it gives once, few, many or a size class.

TRBD2	TRBJ2-7	many	TRBV27	18	CASSQAEGTSGAPYEQYF	TGTGCCAGCAGTCAGGCCGAGGGGACTAGCGGAGCCCCTTACGAGCAGTACTTC
TRBD1	TRBJ1-2	medium-sized	TRBV9	16	CASSVPKTGANYGYTF	TGTGCCAGCAGCGTTCCGAAGACAGGGGCTAACTATGGCTACACCTTC
TRBD1	TRBJ1-5	once	TRBV30	15	CAWSVQGAPNHPQHF	TGTGCCTGGAGTGTACAGGGGGCCCCGAATCATCCCCAGCATTTT
-	TRBJ1-2	-	TRBV20-1	14	CSARMGQRADGYTF	TGCAGTGCTAGAATGGGACAAAGGGCGGATGGCTACACCTTC
TRBD2	TRBJ2-7	-	TRBV6-5	17	CASSYFGSLAGGYEQYF	TGTGCCAGCAGTTACTTCGGGAGCCTGGCGGGAGGCTACGAGCAATACTTC
-	TRBJ1-1	-	TRBV11-2	12	CASSWANTEAFF	TGTGCCAGCAGCTGGGCGAACACTGAAGCTTTCTTT
TRBD1	TRBJ2-3	-	TRBV27	17	CASSFTRTGKFTDTQYF	TGTGCCAGCAGTTTTACCCGGACAGGGAAATTCACAGATACGCAGTATTTT
TRBD1	TRBJ2-1	-	TRBV11-1	15	CASSWGQGTGNEQFF	TGTGCCAGCAGCTGGGGACAGGGGACGGGGAATGAGCAGTTCTTC
TRBD2	TRBJ2-1	many	TRBV4-2	18	CASSPGTSGASSYNEQFF	TGTGCCAGCAGCCCCGGGACTAGCGGGGCAAGCTCCTACAATGAGCAGTTCTTC
TRBD2	TRBJ2-7	few	TRBV25-1	15	CASSALLAGAREQYF	TGTGCCAGCAGTGCCCTGCTAGCGGGAGCACGCGAGCAGTACTTC
-	TRBJ2-1	-	TRBV20-1	14	CSARDRLAGRLQFF	TGCAGTGCTAGAGATCGGCTAGCCGGCAGGTTGCAGTTCTTC
TRBD1	TRBJ2-2	-	TRBV6-1	14	CASRRTGNTGELFF	TGTGCCAGCAGACGGACAGGGAACACCGGGGAGCTGTTTTTT
-	TRBJ1-5	many	TRBV2	15	CASSPRYGSNQPQHF	TGTGCCAGCAGCCCTAGGTATGGGAGTAATCAGCCCCAGCATTTT
-	TRBJ2-2	-	TRBV5-1	12	CASSETGRELFF	TGCGCCAGCAGCGAAACAGGTCGGGAGCTGTTTTTT
-	TRBJ2-1	-	TRBV9	15	CASSVDEGGYNEQFF	TGTGCCAGCAGCGTAGACGAGGGCGGCTACAATGAGCAGTTCTTC
-	TRBJ2-2	-	TRBV20-1	17	CSARGDRNEWNTGELFF	TGCAGTGCTAGAGGGGACCGGAATGAATGGAACACCGGGGAGCTGTTTTTT
-	TRBJ1-2	-	TRBV6-2/TRBV6-3	11	CASSSFSGYTF	TGTGCCAGCAGTTCATTCAGTGGCTACACCTTC
-	TRBJ1-2	-	TRBV20-1	17	CSARDEGRQESNYGYTF	TGCAGTGCTAGAGATGAAGGGCGACAGGAGAGTAACTATGGCTACACCTTC
-	TRBJ2-7	-	TRBV12-5	15	CASGLGPGQGYEQYF	TGTGCTAGTGGTTTGGGCCCGGGACAAGGTTACGAGCAGTACTTC
TRBD1	TRBJ2-7	few	TRBV6-1	15	CASSRQGAKSAEQYF	TGTGCCAGCAGCCGACAGGGGGCGAAATCTGCCGAGCAGTACTTC
-	TRBJ2-5	-	TRBV20-1	14	CSARDGGYQETQYF	TGCAGTGCTAGAGATGGGGGGTACCAAGAGACCCAGTACTTC
-	TRBJ2-2	large	TRBV5-1	16	CASKLGAAANTGELFF	TGCGCCAGCAAGCTGGGGGCGGCGGCAAACACCGGGGAGCTGTTTTTT
TRBD1	TRBJ1-6	medium-sized	TRBV5-6	16	CASSPDRGRYNSPLHF	TGTGCCAGCAGCCCGGACAGGGGGAGATATAATTCACCCCTCCACTTT
-	TRBJ2-7	once	TRBV20-1	14	CSAKETGNNYEQYF	TGCAGTGCAAAAGAGACAGGAAACAACTACGAGCAGTACTTC
-	TRBJ1-6	-	TRBV11-2	16	CVSSFGTSSYNSPLHF	TGTGTCAGCAGCTTCGGTACGAGCTCCTATAATTCACCCCTCCACTTT
-	TRBJ1-2	-	TRBV19	15	CASSTLRGGDYGYTF	TGTGCCAGTAGTACCCTGCGTGGGGGCGACTATGGCTACACCTTC
-	TRBJ1-1	-	TRBV12-3/TRBV12-4	13	CASSRQQGTEAFF	TGTGCCAGCAGCCGCCAACAGGGCACTGAAGCTTTCTTT